This TCR beta chain stems from a study of Tregs in tolerant kidney transplant recipients. Produced via immunoSEQ multiplex PCR; TCRdb's table is partial and in-frame only. Of approximately 16,000 clones listed, roughly 77% are singletons. The CDR3 is made up of 13 amino acids. Germline V gives CDR1 MNHNS, CDR2 SASEGT. Trimming cost V 6 bases and J 3 bases; bases outside gene matches: 5. The sample here was Tregs from blood, taken before the transplant. V and J are TRBV6-1 and TRBJ2-7; 7 bases line up with TRBD2. This clonotype was obtained from a human donor who received a combined kidney and bone marrow transplant. The CDR3 DNA follows: TGTGCCAGCAGGCTCCGGGGGGTCTACGAGCAGTACTTC. Translating gives CASRLRGVYEQYF.